This TCR beta chain comes out of a study of identical twins. Trimming removed 3 bases from V and 0 bases from J; junction bases left unmatched: 4. The length of the CDR3 is 16 residues. Germline CDR1 is SGHRS and CDR2 is YFSETQ. Study-wide results and caveats: Invariant MAIT and iNKT cells could partly confound zero-insertion analyses.

Regarding this clonotype: Its target is not known.

Template switching (which added a universal primer site) was used, and cDNA carried unique molecular identifiers. MiXCR, run by TCRdb on the 5' RACE reads, gives a single entry per CDR3 protein. The table has 510,000 or so distinct CDR3 sequences, around 15% seen once. The sample was also reused in another study, on yellow fever vaccine responses in identical twins.

The sequence came from a woman aged 18-35 years in good health. What was sequenced was CD4+ T cells sorted from blood. This rearrangement joins TRBV5-1 to TRBJ2-3; 10 bases map to TRBD1. The CDR3 DNA reads as TGCGCCAGCAGCTATGGGACAGGGGTCAGCACAGATACGCAGTATTTT. Translation gives CASSYGTGVSTDTQYF.